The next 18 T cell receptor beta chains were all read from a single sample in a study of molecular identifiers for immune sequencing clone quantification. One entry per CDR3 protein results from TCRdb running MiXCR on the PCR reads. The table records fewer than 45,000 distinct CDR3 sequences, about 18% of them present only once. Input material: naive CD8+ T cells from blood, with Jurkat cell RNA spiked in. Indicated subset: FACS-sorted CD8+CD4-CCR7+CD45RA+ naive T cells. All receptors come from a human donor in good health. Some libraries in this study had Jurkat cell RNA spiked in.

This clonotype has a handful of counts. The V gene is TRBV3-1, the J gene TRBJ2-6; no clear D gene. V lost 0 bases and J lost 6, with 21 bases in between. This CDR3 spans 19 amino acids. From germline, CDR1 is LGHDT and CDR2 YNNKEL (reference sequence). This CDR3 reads CASSQDIGFWTVEANVLTF. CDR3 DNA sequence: TGTGCCAGCAGCCAAGATATAGGCTTTTGGACCGTCGAGGCCAACGTCCTGACTTTC.

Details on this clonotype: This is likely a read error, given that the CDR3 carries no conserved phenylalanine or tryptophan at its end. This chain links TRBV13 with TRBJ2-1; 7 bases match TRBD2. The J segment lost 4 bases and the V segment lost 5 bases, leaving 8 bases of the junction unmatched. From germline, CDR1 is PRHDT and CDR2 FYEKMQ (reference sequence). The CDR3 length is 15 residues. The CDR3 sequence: CASSPRGGRYNEQFL. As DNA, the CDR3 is TGTGCCAGCAGCCCCCGGGGCGGGAGATACAATGAGCAGTTCCTC.

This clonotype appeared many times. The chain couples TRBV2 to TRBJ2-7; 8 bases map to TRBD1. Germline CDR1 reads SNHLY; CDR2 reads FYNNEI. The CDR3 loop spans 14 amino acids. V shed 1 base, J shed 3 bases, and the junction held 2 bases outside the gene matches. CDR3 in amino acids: CASSEGQGHYEQYF. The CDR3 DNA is TGTGCCAGCAGTGAAGGACAGGGGCACTACGAGCAGTACTTC. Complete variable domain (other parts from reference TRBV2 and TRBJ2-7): EPEVTQTPSHQVTQMGQEVILRCVPISNHLYFYWYRQILGQKVEFLVSFYNNEISEKSEIFDDQFSVERPDGSNFTLKIRSTKLEDSAMYFCASSEGQGHYEQYFGPGTRLTVT.

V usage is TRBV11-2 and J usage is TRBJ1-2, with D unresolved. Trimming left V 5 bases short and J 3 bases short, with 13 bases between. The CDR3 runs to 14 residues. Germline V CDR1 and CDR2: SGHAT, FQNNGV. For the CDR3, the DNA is TGTGCCAGCAGCGTTATGGTCCGGGACTATGGCTACACCTTC. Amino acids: CASSVMVRDYGYTF. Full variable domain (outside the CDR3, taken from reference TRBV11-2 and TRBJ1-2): EAGVAQSPRYKIIEKRQSVAFWCNPISGHATLYWYQQILGQGPKLLIQFQNNGVVDDSQLPKDRFSAERLKGVDSTLKIQPAKLEDSAVYLCASSVMVRDYGYTFGSGTRLTVV.

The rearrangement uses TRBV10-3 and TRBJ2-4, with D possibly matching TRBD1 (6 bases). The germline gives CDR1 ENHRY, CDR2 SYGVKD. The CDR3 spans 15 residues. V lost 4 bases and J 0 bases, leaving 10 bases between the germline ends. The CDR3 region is CAISVGRGAKNIQYF. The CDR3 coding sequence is TGTGCCATCAGTGTCGGCAGGGGAGCCAAAAACATTCAGTACTTC.

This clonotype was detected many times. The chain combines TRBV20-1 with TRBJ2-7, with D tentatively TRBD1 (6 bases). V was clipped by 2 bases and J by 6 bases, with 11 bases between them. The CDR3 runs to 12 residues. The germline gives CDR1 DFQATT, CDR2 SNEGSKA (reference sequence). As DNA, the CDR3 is TGCAGTGCTAGATTTGGGGGCTTCGAGCAGTACTTC. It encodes CSARFGGFEQYF.

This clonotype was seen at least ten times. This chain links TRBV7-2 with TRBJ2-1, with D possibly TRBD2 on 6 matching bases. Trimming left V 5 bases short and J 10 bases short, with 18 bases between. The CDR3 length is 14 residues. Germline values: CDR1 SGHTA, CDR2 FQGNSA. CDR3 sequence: CASSRLATLAEQFF. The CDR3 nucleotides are TGTGCCAGCAGCCGCCTGGCGACACTAGCAGAGCAGTTCTTC.

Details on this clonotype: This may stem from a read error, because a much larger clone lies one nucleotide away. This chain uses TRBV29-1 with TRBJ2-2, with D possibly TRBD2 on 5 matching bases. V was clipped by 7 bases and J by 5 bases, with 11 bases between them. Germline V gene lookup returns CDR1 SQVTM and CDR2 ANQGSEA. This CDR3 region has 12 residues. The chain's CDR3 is CSAELETGELFF. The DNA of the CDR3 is TGCAGCGCCGAACTAGAGACCGGGGAGCTGTTTTTT.

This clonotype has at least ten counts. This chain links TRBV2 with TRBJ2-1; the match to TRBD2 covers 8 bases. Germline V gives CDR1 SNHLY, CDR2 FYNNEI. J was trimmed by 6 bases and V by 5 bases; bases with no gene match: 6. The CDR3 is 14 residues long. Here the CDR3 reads CASSPGLGPNEQFF. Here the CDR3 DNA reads TGTGCCAGCAGTCCGGGACTAGGTCCCAATGAGCAGTTCTTC. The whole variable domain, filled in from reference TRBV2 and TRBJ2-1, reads EPEVTQTPSHQVTQMGQEVILRCVPISNHLYFYWYRQILGQKVEFLVSFYNNEISEKSEIFDDQFSVERPDGSNFTLKIRSTKLEDSAMYFCASSPGLGPNEQFFGPGTRLTVL.

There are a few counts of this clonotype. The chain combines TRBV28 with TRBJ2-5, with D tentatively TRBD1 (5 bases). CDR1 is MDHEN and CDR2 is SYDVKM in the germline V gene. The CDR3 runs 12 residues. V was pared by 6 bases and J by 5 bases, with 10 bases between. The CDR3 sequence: CASRRGLETQYF. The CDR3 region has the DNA TGTGCCAGCAGAAGGGGTTTGGAGACCCAGTACTTC.

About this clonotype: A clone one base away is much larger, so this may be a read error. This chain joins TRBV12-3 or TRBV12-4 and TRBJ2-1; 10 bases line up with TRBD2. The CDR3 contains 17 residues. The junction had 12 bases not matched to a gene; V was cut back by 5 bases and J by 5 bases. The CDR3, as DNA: TGTGCCAGCAGTCGGCCCAGGGGGACTAGCGAACACAATGAGCAGTTCTTC. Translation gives CASSRPRGTSEHNEQFF.

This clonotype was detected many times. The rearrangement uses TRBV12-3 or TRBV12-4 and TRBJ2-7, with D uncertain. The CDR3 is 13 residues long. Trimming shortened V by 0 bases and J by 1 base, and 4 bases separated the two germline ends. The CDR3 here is CASSLALSYEQYF. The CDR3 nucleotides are TGTGCCAGCAGTTTAGCTTTATCCTACGAGCAGTACTTC.

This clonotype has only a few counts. Here the CDR3 reads CASSLFGGAREFF. CDR3 coding DNA: TGTGCCAGCAGTTTATTTGGTGGGGCGAGGGAGTTCTTC. The genes are TRBV27 and TRBJ2-1, with D perhaps matching TRBD1 or TRBD2 (5 bases each). This CDR3 contains 13 residues. CDR1 is MNHEY, CDR2 SMNVEV, per germline (reference sequence). V was pared by 1 base and J by 14 bases, with 15 bases between.

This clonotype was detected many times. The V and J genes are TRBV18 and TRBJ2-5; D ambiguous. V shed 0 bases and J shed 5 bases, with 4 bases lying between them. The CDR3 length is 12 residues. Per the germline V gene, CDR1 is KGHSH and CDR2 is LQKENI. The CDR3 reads CASSPPGETQYF. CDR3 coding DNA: TGTGCCAGCTCACCACCGGGGGAGACCCAGTACTTC. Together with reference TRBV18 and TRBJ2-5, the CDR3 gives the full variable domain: NAGVMQNPRHLVRRRGQEARLRCSPMKGHSHVYWYRQLPEEGLKFMVYLQKENIIDESGMPKERFSAEFPKEGPSILRIQQVVRGDSAAYFCASSPPGETQYFGPGTRLLVL.

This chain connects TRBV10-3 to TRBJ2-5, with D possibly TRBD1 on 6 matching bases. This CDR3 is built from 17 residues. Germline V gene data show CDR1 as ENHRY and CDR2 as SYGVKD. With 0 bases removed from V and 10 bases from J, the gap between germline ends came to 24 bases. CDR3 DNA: TGTGCCATCAGTGAGTCTGTAACAGCTCCGTCCAAAGGGGGCCAGTACTTC. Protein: CAISESVTAPSKGGQYF.

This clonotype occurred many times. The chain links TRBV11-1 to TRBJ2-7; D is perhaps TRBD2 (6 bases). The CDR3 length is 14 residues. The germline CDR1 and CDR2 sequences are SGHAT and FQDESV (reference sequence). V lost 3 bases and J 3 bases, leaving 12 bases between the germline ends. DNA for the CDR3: TGTGCCAGCAGCTTTTGGGACTCCCACTACGAGCAGTACTTC. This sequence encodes CASSFWDSHYEQYF.

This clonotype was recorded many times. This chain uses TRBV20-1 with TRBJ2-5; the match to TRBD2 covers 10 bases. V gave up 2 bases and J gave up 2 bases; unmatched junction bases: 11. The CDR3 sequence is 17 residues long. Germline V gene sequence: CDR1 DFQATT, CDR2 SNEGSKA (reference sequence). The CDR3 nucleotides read TGCAGTGCTAGACCGATCGTGAGGACTAGCGGACAAGAGACCCAGTACTTC. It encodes CSARPIVRTSGQETQYF.

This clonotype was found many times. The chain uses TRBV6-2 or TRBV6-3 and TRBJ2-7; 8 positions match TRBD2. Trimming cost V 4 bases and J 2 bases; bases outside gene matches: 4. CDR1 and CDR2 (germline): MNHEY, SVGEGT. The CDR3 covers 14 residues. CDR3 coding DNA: TGTGCCAGCAGTTCTGGACTAGCTCCCTACGAGCAGTACTTC. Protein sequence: CASSSGLAPYEQYF.